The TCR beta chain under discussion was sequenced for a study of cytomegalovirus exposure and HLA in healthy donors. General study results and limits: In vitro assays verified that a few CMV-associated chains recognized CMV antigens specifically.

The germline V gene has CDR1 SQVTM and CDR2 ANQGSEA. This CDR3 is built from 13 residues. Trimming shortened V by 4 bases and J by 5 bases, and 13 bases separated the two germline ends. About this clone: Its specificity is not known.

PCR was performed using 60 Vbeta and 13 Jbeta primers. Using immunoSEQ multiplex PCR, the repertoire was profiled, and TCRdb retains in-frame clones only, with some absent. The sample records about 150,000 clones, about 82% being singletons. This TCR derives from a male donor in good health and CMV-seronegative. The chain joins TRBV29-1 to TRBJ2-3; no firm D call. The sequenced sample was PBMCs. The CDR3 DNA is TGCAGCGTTGGGCTCCAAACTAAAGATACGCAGTATTTT. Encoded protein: CSVGLQTKDTQYF.